This TCR beta chain was identified during a study of T cell responses to AZD1222 COVID-19 vaccine. The study, taken as a whole, reports: Repertoires were sampled only after the peak T cell response. Among the donors, most were white British and more were female, and clonal diversity was possibly underestimated.

In its sample, this clone was seen once. The antigen remains unidentified. Produced via immunoSEQ multiplex PCR; TCRdb's table is partial and in-frame only. The sample records 90,000 to 150,000 clones, about 90% being singletons. This specimen was peripheral blood, taken on day 0 of AZD1222 vaccination. The TCR originated in an adult in good health.

In nucleotides, the CDR3 is TGTGCCAGCAGCTTGGGACAGGGCGATTCACCCCTCCACTTT. Its translation is CASSLGQGDSPLHF. V usage is TRBV5-5 and J usage is TRBJ1-6, with TRBD1 matching 7 bases. The length of the CDR3 is 14 residues. Germline CDR1 SGHKS, CDR2 YYEKEE (reference sequence). V gave up 0 bases and J gave up 8 bases; unmatched junction bases: 2.